Detailed here is one T cell receptor (beta chain). The antigen remains undetermined. Mismatch with germline at one junction end may stem from a read error. The sample comes from a study of cytomegalovirus exposure and HLA in healthy donors. Across the whole study: The Caucasian-associated ancestry cluster held 65% to 85% of 398 genotyped donors.

Germline CDR1 and CDR2: SGHNT and YYREEE (reference sequence). The CDR3 is made up of 15 amino acids. A multiplex PCR was run with 60 Vbeta primers and 13 Jbeta primers. Using immunoSEQ multiplex PCR, the repertoire was profiled, and TCRdb retains in-frame clones only, with some absent. The sample includes tens of thousands of clones, about 81% of them seen just once. Study-wide results and limits: Indistinguishable V segments, including TRBV6-2 and TRBV6-3, were excluded. The authors assumed roughly uniform sequencing depth across donors for presence/absence analyses. TCR beta chain V- and J-gene trimming was linked, in a later analysis, to a missense variant in DCLRE1C.

The rearrangement links TRBV5-4 to TRBJ2-2; the D is unclear. This receptor was obtained from a man aged 18 to 30 in good health and CMV-seronegative. The specimen was PBMCs. The DNA for the CDR3 is TGTGCCAACAGCTTGGGCCGGGTGAACACCGGGGAGCTGTTTTTT. Translated, it gives CANSLGRVNTGELFF. Filled out from reference TRBV5-4 and TRBJ2-2, the complete variable domain reads ETGVTQSPTHLIKTRGQQVTLRCSSQSGHNTVSWYQQALGQGPQFIFQYYREEENGRGNFPPRFSGLQFPNYSSELNVNALELDDSALYLCANSLGRVNTGELFFGEGSRLTVL.